This passage covers 4 T cell receptor beta chains from one sample sequenced in a study of identifying expanded T cells in peripheral blood (dated by TCRdb to between 2018 and 2021). Library creation used the immunoSEQ multiplex PCR assay. Entries here come from immuneACCESS through TCRdb and include only in-frame sequences with V and J called. Some clones fail to appear in such tables; in the studies checked, an unresolved V gene covers under half of the shortfall, and the cause of the remainder is unknown. Present in this sample are nearly 60,000 clones, around nine tenths of which were seen just once. The ten largest clones add up to roughly 3.5% of the sample. Sequences were obtained from blood. The receptors were sampled from a person aged 18-70 years in good health.

This chain links TRBV28 with TRBJ2-7; 12 positions agree with TRBD1. The CDR3 covers 16 residues. The germline V gene encodes CDR1 MDHEN and CDR2 SYDVKM. J gave up 5 bases and V 2 bases, and 7 bases lay outside the gene matches. CDR3 in amino acids: CASSLPGQGARDEQYF. The CDR3 bases are TGTGCCAGCAGTTTACCGGGACAGGGGGCGCGTGACGAGCAGTACTTC.

This clone occurred a few times. The V gene is TRBV7-2, the J gene TRBJ2-5, with 11 bases matching TRBD1. The germline V gene has CDR1 SGHTA and CDR2 FQGNSA. Losses at the gene ends were 5 bases for V and 5 bases for J; bases not matched to a gene: 4. The length of the CDR3 is 14 residues. CDR3 DNA sequence: TGTGCCAGCAGCGTGGACAGGGGGCGGGAGACCCAGTACTTC. As protein: CASSVDRGRETQYF.

The chain links TRBV27 to TRBJ2-1; D is perhaps TRBD1 (5 bases). V was cut by 9 bases and J by 5 bases, with 14 bases left in between. Germline loops: CDR1 MNHEY, CDR2 SMNVEV (reference sequence). The CDR3 spans 13 residues. The CDR3 spells CASSHQGNNEQFF. CDR3 DNA sequence: TGTGCCAGTTCCCATCAGGGTAACAATGAGCAGTTCTTC.

The chain recombines TRBV7-5 with TRBJ1-1. TRBV7-5 constitutes a pseudogene. The CDR3 consists of 13 residues. The CDR3 sequence: CARSFQDNTEAFF. The CDR3 DNA reads TGTGCCAGAAGCTTCCAGGACAACACTGAAGCTTTCTTT.